This note documents a single T cell receptor (beta chain) sequence. Its antigen is still unknown. This entry is derived from a study of T cells in Graves' hyperthyroidism and ophthalmopathy. RNA transcripts provided the source from which TCR beta CDR3 regions were amplified. Carried out on the TCR CDR3, a first-round RT-PCR used the HTBI primer set. TCRdb fed the multiplex PCR reads into MiXCR, producing one record per CDR3 protein. The sample has some 350,000 distinct CDR3 sequences; roughly 25% are singletons. CDR1 and CDR2 (germline): SGHTA, FQGNSA. With 2 bases removed from V and 4 bases from J, the gap between germline ends came to 13 bases. The CDR3 is made up of 15 amino acids. Diagnosis of hyperthyroidism was new in patients aged 18 to 65, and its duration was under 2 months. Out of roughly 9.1 ml of fresh peripheral blood came the PBMCs. General observations from the study: Median prediction lead before ophthalmopathy onset was 5.5 to 7 months with the model. Most clonotypes expanded in thyroid above 0.001 were likewise present in blood.

The sample consisted of blood. This receptor was taken from a man aged 50 or older with Graves' hyperthyroidism. J is TRBJ2-3 and V is TRBV7-2; D gene uncertain. CDR3 region: CASSLSLQTADTQYF. The CDR3 DNA sequence: TGTGCCAGCAGCTTAAGTTTACAGACGGCAGATACGCAGTATTTT.